This T cell receptor (beta chain) came from a study of shared clonotypes between healthy human individuals. Regarding the study as a whole: It was expected that sequencing depth would affect clonotype sharing among donors.

Deep was the level at which the assay was run. Clones were read by immunoSEQ multiplex PCR, and TCRdb kept only the in-frame ones, dropping some. The data show under 550,000 clones, 90% to 96% seen once. To note about this clone: Its matching antigen is unknown.

A split of CD4+ cells into CD45RA+ naive and CD45RA-negative memory subsets was performed. What was sequenced was naive CD4+ T cells sorted from blood. Documented subset: CD45RA+ positively selected. This clonotype was sampled from a woman aged 30 to 39 in good health.

CDR3: CASSFVTGFYEQYF. The CDR3 DNA sequence: TGTGCCAGCAGTTTTGTGACAGGGTTTTACGAGCAGTACTTC. The rearrangement links TRBV28 to TRBJ2-7; the match to TRBD1 covers 7 bases. J lost 4 bases, V lost 3 bases, and 6 bases had no gene match. Germline lookup yields CDR1 MDHEN and CDR2 SYDVKM. This CDR3 has 14 amino acids. Looking up the rest from reference TRBV28 and TRBJ2-7 gives the full variable domain: DVKVTQSSRYLVKRTGEKVFLECVQDMDHENMFWYRQDPGLGLRLIYFSYDVKMKEKGDIPEGYSVSREKKERFSLILESASTNQTSMYLCASSFVTGFYEQYFGPGTRLTVT.